This TCR beta chain was sequenced for a study of T cells in Graves' hyperthyroidism and ophthalmopathy. Those patients with uncontrolled infection, other autoimmune disease, pregnancy or lactation were excluded. The diagnoses drew upon clinical symptoms, serum thyroxine and TRAb, thyroid ultrasound and orbital computed tomography. TCR beta CDR3 region amplification was performed from RNA transcripts. The study used the HTBI primer set for a first-round RT-PCR of the TCR CDR3. TCRdb analysed the multiplex PCR reads with MiXCR anew, one entry per CDR3 protein. The sample includes fewer than 350,000 distinct CDR3 sequences, around 18% seen only once; the top ten take about 16%. The germline V gene encodes CDR1 SGHAT and CDR2 FQNNGV. The V and J ends lost 4 bases and 4 bases respectively, with 16 bases between them. The CDR3 length is 15 residues.

The chain carries TRBV11-2 and TRBJ1-2; D possibly corresponds to TRBD1 (6 bases). The sample was blood. This TCR derives from a woman between 40 and 55 years old with Graves' ophthalmopathy. DNA for the CDR3: TGTGCCAGCAGCTCAGAAGGTACAGGGACCTATGGCTACACCTTC. Translation gives CASSSEGTGTYGYTF. The whole variable domain, filled in from reference TRBV11-2 and TRBJ1-2, reads EAGVAQSPRYKIIEKRQSVAFWCNPISGHATLYWYQQILGQGPKLLIQFQNNGVVDDSQLPKDRFSAERLKGVDSTLKIQPAKLEDSAVYLCASSSEGTGTYGYTFGSGTRLTVV.